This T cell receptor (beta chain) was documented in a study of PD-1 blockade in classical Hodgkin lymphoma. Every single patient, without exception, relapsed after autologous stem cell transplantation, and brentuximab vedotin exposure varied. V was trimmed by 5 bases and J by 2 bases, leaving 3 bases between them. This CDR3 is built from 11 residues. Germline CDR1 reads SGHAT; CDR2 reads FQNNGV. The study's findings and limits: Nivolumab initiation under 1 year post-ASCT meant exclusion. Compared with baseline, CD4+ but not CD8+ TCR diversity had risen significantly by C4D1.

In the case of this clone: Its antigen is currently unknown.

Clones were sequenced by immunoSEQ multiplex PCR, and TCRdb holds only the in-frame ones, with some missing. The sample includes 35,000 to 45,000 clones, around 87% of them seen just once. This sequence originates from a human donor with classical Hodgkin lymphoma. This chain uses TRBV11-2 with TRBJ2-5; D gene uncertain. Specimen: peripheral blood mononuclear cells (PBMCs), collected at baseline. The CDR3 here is CASSPQETQYF. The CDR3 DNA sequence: TGTGCCAGCAGCCCTCAAGAGACCCAGTACTTC. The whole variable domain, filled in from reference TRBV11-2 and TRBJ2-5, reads EAGVAQSPRYKIIEKRQSVAFWCNPISGHATLYWYQQILGQGPKLLIQFQNNGVVDDSQLPKDRFSAERLKGVDSTLKIQPAKLEDSAVYLCASSPQETQYFGPGTRLLVL.